This entry describes one T cell receptor beta chain. Its antigen is unidentified. The missing conserved phenylalanine or tryptophan at the end of this CDR3 makes a read error likely. This entry belongs to a study of Graves' ophthalmopathy and Graves' hyperthyroidism. The authors amplified TCR beta CDR3 regions from RNA transcripts. HTBI-primed first-round RT-PCR preceded second-round multiplex PCR. TCRdb independently ran MiXCR on the multiplex PCR reads; one entry per CDR3 protein. The sample holds 900,000 to 1,200,000 distinct CDR3 sequences, 35% to 40% seen once. CDR1 is SEHNR and CDR2 is FQNEAQ in the germline V gene (reference sequence). V dropped 6 bases and J dropped 4 bases, with 16 bases sitting between them. The CDR3 is 14 amino acids. Study-wide results and caveats: Among thyroid clonotypes expanded above 0.001 frequency, most also appeared in blood. At about 69% sensitivity and approximately 72% specificity, the model predicted progression of the ophthalmopathy. Researchers report that a 13-signature model separated ophthalmopathy from stable hyperthyroidism, posting 87.88% sensitivity and approximately 81% specificity.

Uncontrolled infections, other autoimmune diseases, pregnancy or lactation barred patients from enrollment. What was sequenced was peripheral blood or thyroid tissue (not recorded which). The V gene is TRBV7-9, the J gene TRBJ2-7; a weak D match, TRBD2 (6 bases). The source of this sequence is an adult man with Graves' hyperthyroidism. CDR3 amino acids: CASRGGTTSYEQYL. In DNA, the CDR3 is TGTGCCAGCAGGGGGGGAACAACCTCTTACGAGCAGTACCTC.